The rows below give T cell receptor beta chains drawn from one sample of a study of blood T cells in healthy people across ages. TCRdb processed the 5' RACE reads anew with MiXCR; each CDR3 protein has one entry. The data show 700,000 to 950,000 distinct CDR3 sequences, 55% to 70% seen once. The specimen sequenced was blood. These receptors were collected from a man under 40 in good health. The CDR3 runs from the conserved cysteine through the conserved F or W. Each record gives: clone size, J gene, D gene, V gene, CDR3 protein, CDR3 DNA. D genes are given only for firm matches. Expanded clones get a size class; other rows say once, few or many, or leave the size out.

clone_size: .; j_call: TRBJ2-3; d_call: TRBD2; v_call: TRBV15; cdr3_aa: CATSRDHSGGSTDTQYF; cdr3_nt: TGTGCCACCAGCAGAGATCACAGCGGGGGGAGCACAGATACGCAGTATTTT
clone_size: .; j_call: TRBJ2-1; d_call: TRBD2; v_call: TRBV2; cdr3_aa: CASSGNSGSGNEQFF; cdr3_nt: TGTGCCAGCAGTGGTAATAGCGGGAGTGGGAATGAGCAGTTCTTC
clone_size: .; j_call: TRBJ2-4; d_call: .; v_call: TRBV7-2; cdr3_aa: CASSLVRGAKNIQYF; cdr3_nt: TGTGCCAGCAGCTTAGTCCGGGGGGCCAAAAACATTCAGTACTTC
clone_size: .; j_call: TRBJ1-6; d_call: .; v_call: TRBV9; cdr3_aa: CASSVVGSPLHF; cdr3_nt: TGTGCCAGCAGCGTAGTCGGCTCACCCCTCCACTTT
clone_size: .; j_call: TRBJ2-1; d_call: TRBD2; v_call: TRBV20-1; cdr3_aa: CSARAASGTNEQFF; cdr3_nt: TGCAGTGCTAGAGCGGCTAGCGGGACGAATGAGCAGTTCTTC
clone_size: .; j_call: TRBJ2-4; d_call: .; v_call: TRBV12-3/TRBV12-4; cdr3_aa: CASTITDKNIQYF; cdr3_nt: TGTGCCAGCACCATAACAGATAAAAACATTCAGTACTTC
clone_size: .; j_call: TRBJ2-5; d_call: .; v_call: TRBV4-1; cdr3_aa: CASRQTLVKQETQYF; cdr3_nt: TGCGCCAGCAGACAAACACTAGTGAAACAAGAGACCCAGTACTTC
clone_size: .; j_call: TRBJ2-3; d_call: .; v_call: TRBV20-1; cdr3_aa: CSALSGSSQVTQYF; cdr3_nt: TGCAGTGCTTTATCGGGGAGCTCCCAAGTTACGCAGTATTTT
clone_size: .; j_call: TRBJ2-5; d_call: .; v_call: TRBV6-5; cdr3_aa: CASSYGRGEETQYF; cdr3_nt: TGTGCCAGCAGTTACGGTCGCGGGGAAGAGACCCAGTACTTC
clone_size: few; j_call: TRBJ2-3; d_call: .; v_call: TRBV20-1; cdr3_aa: CSATPGNTQYF; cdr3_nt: TGCAGTGCCACACCGGGTAATACGCAGTATTTT
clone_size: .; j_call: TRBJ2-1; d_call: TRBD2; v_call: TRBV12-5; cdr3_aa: CAGGDGTSGYNEQFF; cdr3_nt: TGTGCTGGTGGGGACGGGACTAGCGGTTACAATGAGCAGTTCTTC
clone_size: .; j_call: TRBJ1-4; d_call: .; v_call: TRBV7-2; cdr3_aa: CASSFHATNEKLFF; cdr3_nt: TGTGCCAGCAGCTTCCATGCAACTAATGAAAAACTGTTTTTT
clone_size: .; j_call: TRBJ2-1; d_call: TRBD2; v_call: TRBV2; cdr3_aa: CASSGQGGGTNEQFF; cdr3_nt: TGTGCCAGCAGTGGCCAGGGCGGGGGGACCAATGAGCAGTTCTTC
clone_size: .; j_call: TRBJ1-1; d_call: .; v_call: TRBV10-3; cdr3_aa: CAISESYSTEAFF; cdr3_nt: TGTGCCATCAGTGAGTCCTACTCCACTGAAGCTTTCTTT
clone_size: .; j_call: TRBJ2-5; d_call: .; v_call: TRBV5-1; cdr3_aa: CASSSQGLGETQYF; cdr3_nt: TGCGCCAGCAGCTCTCAGGGGCTGGGGGAGACCCAGTACTTC
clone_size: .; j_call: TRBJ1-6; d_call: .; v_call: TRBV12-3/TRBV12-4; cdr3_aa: CASSLYLAGARVDSPLHF; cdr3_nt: TGTGCCAGCAGTCTATATCTCGCAGGGGCCCGGGTAGATTCACCCCTCCACTTT
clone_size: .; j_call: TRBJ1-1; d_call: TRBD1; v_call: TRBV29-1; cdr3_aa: CSVSTGGNTEAFF; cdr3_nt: TGCAGCGTGTCCACAGGGGGGAACACTGAAGCTTTCTTT
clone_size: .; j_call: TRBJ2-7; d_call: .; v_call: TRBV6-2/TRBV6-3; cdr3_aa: CASSYSIRVRTYEQYF; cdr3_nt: TGTGCCAGCAGTTACTCGATTCGCGTTAGAACCTACGAGCAGTACTTC
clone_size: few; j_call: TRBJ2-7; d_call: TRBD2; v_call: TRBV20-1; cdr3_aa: CSALSGTSVLGSYEQYF; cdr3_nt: TGCAGTGCTTTATCCGGGACTAGCGTCCTAGGATCCTACGAGCAGTACTTC
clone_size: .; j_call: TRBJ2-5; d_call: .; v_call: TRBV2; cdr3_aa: CASGQKETQYF; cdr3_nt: TGTGCCAGCGGGCAGAAAGAGACCCAGTACTTC
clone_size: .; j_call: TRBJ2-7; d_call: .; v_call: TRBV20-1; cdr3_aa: CSAMGRIYEQYF; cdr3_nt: TGCAGTGCGATGGGACGGATCTACGAGCAGTACTTC
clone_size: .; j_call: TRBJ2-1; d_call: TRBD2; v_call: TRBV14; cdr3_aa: CASSQRLAGDFRNEQFF; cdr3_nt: TGTGCCAGCAGCCAAAGGCTAGCGGGAGACTTTAGGAATGAGCAGTTCTTC
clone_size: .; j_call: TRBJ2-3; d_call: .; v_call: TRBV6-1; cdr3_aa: CASIRQGTDTQYF; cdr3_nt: TGTGCCAGCATCCGACAGGGCACAGATACGCAGTATTTT
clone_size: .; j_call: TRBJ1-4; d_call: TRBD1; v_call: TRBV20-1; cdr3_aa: CRHRGTGLNEKLFF; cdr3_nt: TGCAGGCATCGGGGGACAGGTCTTAATGAAAAACTGTTTTTT
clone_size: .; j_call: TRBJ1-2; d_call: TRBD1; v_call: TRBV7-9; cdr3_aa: CASSLGFGTGPQGDGYTF; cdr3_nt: TGTGCCAGCAGCTTAGGCTTTGGGACAGGGCCTCAGGGAGATGGCTACACCTTC
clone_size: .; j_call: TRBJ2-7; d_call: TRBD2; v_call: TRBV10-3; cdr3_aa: CATRALAGVEGEQYF; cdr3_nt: TGTGCCACAAGAGCACTAGCGGGAGTGGAAGGCGAGCAGTACTTC
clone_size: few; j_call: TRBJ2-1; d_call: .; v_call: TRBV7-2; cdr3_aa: CASRLSPYNEQFF; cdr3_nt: TGTGCCAGCAGATTGTCCCCCTACAATGAGCAGTTCTTC
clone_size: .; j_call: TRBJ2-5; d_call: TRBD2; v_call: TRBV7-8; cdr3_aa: CASSGDYLKETRYF; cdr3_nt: TGTGCCAGCAGTGGGGACTACCTAAAAGAGACCCGGTACTTC
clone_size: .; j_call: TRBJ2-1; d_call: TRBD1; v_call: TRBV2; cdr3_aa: CASREDRGGYNEQFF; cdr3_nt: TGTGCCAGCAGAGAGGACAGGGGCGGTTACAATGAGCAGTTCTTC
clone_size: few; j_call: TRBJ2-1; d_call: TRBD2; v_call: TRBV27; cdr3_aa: CASSLSGRGRSQNNEQFF; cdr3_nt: TGTGCCAGCAGTTTATCAGGGCGGGGGAGGTCCCAGAACAATGAGCAGTTCTTC
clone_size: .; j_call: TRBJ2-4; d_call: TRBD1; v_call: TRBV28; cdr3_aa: CASSFKVGTGVIGQYF; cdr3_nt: TGTGCCAGCAGTTTTAAGGTCGGGACAGGGGTGATCGGGCAGTACTTC
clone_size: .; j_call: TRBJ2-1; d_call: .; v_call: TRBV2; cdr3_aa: CASSDLAAQFF; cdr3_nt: TGTGCCAGCAGTGACCTCGCCGCGCAGTTCTTC
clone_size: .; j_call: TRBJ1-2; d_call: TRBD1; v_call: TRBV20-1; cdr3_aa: CSASDVQGADGYTF; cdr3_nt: TGCAGTGCTAGTGATGTACAGGGGGCCGACGGCTACACCTTC
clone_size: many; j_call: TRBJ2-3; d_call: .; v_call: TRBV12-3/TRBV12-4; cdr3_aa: CASSFRVRGDTQYF; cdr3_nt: TGTGCCAGCAGTTTCAGAGTGAGAGGAGATACGCAGTATTTT
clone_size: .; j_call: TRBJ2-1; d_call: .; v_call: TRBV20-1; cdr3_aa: CSAGLNNEQFF; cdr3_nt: TGCAGTGCTGGCCTCAACAATGAGCAGTTCTTC
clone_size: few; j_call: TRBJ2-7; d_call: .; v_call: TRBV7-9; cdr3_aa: CASSPARFTYEQYF; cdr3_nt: TGTGCCAGCAGCCCCGCAAGATTCACCTACGAGCAGTACTTC
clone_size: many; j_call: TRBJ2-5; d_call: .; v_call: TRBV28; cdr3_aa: CASRTATGTQYF; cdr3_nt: TGTGCCAGCCGAACTGCGACCGGGACCCAGTACTTC
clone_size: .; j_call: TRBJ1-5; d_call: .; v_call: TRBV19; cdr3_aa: CASSIWQLNQPQHF; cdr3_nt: TGTGCCAGTAGTATTTGGCAGCTAAATCAGCCCCAGCATTTT
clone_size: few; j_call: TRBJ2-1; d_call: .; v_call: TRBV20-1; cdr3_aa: CSAEGNTYNEQFF; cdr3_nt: TGCAGTGCGGAGGGAAATACCTACAATGAGCAGTTCTTC
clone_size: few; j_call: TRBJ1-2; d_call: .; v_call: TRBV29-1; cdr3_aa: CSVEGGLYYGYTF; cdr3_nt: TGCAGCGTTGAAGGAGGCCTCTACTATGGCTACACCTTC
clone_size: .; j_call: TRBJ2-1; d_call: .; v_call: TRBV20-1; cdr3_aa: CSATSGGVTYNEQFF; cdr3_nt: TGCAGTGCTACAAGCGGCGGGGTTACCTACAATGAGCAGTTCTTC
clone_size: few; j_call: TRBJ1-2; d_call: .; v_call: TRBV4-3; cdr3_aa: CASSRGKGYGYTF; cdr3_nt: TGCGCCAGCAGCCGGGGTAAGGGATATGGCTACACCTTC
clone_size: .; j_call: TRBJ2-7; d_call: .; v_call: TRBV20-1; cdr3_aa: CSAGGTYRSYEQYF; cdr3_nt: TGCAGTGCTGGTGGGACGTACAGGTCCTACGAGCAGTACTTC
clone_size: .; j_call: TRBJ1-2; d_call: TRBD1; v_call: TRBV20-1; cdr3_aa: CSAVPGGTGLIGYTF; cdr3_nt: TGCAGTGCCGTCCCAGGGGGGACAGGGCTAATTGGCTACACCTTC
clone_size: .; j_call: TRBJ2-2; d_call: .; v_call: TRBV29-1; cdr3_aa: CSVERLATGELFF; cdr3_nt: TGCAGCGTTGAAAGGCTAGCAACCGGGGAGCTGTTTTTT
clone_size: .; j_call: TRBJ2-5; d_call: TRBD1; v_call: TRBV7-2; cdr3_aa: CASSRTGVQETQYF; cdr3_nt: TGTGCCAGCAGCCGAACAGGGGTACAAGAGACCCAGTACTTC
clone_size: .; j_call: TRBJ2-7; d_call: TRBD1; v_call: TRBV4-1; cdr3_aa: CASSQEGQGEWEQYF; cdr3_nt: TGCGCCAGCAGCCAAGAGGGACAGGGGGAATGGGAGCAGTACTTC
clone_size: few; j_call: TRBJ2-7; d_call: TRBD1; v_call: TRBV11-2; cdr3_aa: CASSKRGTGVYEQYF; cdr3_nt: TGTGCCAGCAGCAAAAGGGGGACAGGGGTCTACGAGCAGTACTTC
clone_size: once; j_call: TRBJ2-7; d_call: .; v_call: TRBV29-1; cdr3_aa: CSGPLGFSRIYEQYF; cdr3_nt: TGCAGCGGCCCGTTGGGGTTCTCGAGAATCTACGAGCAGTACTTC
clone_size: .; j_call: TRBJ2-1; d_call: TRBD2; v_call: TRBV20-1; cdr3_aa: CSAIAGGMYNEQFF; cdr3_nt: TGCAGTGCGATAGCGGGGGGGATGTACAATGAGCAGTTCTTC